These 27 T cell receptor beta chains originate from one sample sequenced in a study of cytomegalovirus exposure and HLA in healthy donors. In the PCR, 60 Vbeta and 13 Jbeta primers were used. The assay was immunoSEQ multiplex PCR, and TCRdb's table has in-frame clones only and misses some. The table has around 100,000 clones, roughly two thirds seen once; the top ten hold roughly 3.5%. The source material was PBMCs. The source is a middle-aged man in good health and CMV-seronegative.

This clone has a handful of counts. CDR3 DNA: TGTGCCAGCAGTTGGACTAGCGGGGGTTCCTACGAGCAGTACTTC. This encodes CASSWTSGGSYEQYF. The chain has TRBV6-5 and TRBJ2-7; 13 bases line up with TRBD2. Germline V CDR1 and CDR2: MNHEY, SVGAGI. V was clipped by 4 bases and J by 1 base; unmatched bases: 1. This CDR3 has 15 amino acids.

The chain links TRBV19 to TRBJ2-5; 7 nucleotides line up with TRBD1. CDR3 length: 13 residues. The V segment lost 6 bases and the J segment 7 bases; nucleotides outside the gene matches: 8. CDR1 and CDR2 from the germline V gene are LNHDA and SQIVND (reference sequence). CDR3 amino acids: CASSQGDARTQYF. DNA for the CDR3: TGTGCCAGTAGCCAGGGGGACGCTCGGACCCAGTACTTC.

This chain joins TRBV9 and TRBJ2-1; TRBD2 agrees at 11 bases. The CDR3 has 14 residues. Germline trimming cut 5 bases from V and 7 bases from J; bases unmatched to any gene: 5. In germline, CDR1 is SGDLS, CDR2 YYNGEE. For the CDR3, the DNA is TGTGCCAGCAGGCCTAGCGGGGGGCTAAATGAGCAGTTCTTC. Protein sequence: CASRPSGGLNEQFF.

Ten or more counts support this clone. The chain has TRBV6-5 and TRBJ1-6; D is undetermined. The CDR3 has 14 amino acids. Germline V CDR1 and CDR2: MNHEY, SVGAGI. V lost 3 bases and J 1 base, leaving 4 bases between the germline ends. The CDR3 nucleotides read TGTGCCAGCAGTTATAGTTCCTATAATTCACCCCTCCACTTT. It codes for CASSYSSYNSPLHF.

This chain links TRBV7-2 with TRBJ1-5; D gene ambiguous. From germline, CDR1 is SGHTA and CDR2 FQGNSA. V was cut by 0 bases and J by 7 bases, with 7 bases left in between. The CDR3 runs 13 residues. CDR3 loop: CASSLAPGQPQHF. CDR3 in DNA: TGTGCCAGCAGCTTAGCGCCGGGGCAGCCCCAGCATTTT. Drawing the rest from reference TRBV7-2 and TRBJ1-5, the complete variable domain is GAGVSQSPSNKVTEKGKDVELRCDPISGHTALYWYRQSLGQGLEFLIYFQGNSAPDKSGLPSDRFSAERTGGSVSTLTIQRTQQEDSAVYLCASSLAPGQPQHFGDGTRLSIL.

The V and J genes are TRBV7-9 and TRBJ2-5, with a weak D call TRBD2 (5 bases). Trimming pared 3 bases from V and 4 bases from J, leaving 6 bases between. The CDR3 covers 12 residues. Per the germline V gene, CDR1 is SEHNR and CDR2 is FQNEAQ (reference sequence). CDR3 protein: CASSLDSETQYF. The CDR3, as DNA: TGTGCCAGCAGCTTGGACTCAGAGACCCAGTACTTC.

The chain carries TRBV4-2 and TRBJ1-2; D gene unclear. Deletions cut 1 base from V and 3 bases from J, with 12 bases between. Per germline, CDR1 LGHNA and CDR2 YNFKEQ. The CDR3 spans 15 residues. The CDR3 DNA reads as TGTGCCAGCAGCCAAGTACGCGTTACCGACTATGGCTACACCTTC. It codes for CASSQVRVTDYGYTF.

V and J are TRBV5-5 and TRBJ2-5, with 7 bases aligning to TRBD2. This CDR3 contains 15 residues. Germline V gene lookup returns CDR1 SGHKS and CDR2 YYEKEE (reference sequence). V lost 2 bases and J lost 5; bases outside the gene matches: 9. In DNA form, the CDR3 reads TGTGCCAGCAGCTTCCCCCCGGCGGGAGTTGAGACCCAGTACTTC. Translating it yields CASSFPPAGVETQYF.

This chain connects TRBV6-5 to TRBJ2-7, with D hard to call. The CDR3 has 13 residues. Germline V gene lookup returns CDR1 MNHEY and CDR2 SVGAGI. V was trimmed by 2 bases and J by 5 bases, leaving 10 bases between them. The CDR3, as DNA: TGTGCCAGCAGTTACGACTTCGACGACGAGCAGTACTTC. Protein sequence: CASSYDFDDEQYF.

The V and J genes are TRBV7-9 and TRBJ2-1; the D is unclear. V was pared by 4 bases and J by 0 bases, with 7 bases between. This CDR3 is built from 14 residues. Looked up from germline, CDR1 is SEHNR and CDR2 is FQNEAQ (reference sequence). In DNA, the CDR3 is TGTGCCAGCAGCTCCCCCTTCTCCTACAATGAGCAGTTCTTC. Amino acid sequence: CASSSPFSYNEQFF.

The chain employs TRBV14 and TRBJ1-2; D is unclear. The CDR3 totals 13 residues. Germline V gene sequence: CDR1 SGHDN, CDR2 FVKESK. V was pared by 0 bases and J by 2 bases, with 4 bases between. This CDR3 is CASSQDRNYGYTF. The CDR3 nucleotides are TGTGCCAGCAGCCAAGACAGGAACTATGGCTACACCTTC.

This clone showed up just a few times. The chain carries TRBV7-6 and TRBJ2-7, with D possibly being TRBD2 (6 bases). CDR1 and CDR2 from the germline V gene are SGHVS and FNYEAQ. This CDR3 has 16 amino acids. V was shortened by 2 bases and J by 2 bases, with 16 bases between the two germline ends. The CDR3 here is CASSLLGGSGTYEQYF. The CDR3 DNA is TGTGCCAGCAGCTTATTGGGGGGATCGGGGACCTACGAGCAGTACTTC.

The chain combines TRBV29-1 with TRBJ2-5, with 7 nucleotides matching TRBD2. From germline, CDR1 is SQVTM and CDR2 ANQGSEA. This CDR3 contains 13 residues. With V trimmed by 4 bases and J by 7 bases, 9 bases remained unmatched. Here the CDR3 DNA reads TGCAGCGTTGGCGGGGGTGTAGTCGGGACCCAGTACTTC. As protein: CSVGGGVVGTQYF.

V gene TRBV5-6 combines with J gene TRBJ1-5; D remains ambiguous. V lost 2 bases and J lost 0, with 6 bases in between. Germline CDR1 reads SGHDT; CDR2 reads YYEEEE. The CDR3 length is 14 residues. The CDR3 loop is CASSLELSNQPQHF. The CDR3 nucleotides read TGTGCCAGCAGCTTAGAACTTAGCAATCAGCCCCAGCATTTT.

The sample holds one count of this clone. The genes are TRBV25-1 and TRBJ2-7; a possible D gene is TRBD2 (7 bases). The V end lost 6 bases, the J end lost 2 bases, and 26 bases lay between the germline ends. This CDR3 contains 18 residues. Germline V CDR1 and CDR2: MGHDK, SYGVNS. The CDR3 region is CASRSGTPTLASPYEQYF. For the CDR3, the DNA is TGTGCCAGCAGGAGCGGGACACCGACGCTAGCCTCACCCTACGAGCAGTACTTC.

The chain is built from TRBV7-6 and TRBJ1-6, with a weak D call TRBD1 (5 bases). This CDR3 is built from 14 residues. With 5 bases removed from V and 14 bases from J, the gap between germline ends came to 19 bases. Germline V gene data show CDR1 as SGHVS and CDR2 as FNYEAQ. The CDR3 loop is CASSPGGYPGALHF. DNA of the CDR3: TGTGCCAGCAGCCCCGGGGGGTACCCGGGGGCCCTCCACTTT.

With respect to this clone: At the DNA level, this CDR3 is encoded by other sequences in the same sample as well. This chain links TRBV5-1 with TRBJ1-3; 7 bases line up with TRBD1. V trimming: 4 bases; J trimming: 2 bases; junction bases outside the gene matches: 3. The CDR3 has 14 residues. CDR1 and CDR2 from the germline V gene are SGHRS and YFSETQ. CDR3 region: CASSPGTAGNTIYF. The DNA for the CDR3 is TGCGCCAGCAGCCCGGGGACAGCTGGAAACACCATATATTTT.

The CDR3 sequence is CASSMGLAGSTDTQYF. CDR3 DNA: TGTGCCAGCAGCATGGGACTAGCGGGGAGCACAGATACGCAGTATTTT. The rearrangement joins TRBV5-4 to TRBJ2-3, with 13 bases fitting TRBD2. This CDR3 has 16 amino acids. V trimming: 4 bases; J trimming: 0 bases; junction bases outside the gene matches: 2. Germline V gene lookup returns CDR1 SGHNT and CDR2 YYREEE (reference sequence).

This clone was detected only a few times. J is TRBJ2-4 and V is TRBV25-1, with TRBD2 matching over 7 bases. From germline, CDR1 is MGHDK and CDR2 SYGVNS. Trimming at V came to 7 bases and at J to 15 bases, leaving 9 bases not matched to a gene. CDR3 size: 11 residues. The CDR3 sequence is CASTQGLAVYF. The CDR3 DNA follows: TGTGCCAGCACCCAAGGGCTAGCGGTGTACTTC. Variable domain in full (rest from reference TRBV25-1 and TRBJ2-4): EADIYQTPRYLVIGTGKKITLECSQTMGHDKMYWYQQDPGMELHLIHYSYGVNSTEKGDLSSESTVSRIRTEHFPLTLESARPSHTSQYLCASTQGLAVYFGAGTRLSVL.

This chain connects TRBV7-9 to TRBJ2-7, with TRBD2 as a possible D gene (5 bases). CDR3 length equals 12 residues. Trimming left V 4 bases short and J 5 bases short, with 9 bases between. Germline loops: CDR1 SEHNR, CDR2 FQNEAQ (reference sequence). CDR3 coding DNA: TGTGCCAGCAGCTATCCCGGGGACGAGCAGTACTTC. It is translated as CASSYPGDEQYF.

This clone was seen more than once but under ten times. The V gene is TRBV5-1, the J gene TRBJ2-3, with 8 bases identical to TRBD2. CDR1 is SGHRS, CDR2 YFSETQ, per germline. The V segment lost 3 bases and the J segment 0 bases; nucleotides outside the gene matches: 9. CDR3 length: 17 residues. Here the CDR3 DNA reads TGCGCCAGCAGCTCCCAATTAGCGGGAATCAGCACAGATACGCAGTATTTT. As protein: CASSSQLAGISTDTQYF.

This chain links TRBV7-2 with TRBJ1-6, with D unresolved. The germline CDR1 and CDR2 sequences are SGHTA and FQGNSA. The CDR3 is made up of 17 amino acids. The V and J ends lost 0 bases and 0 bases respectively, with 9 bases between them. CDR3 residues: CASSLAFRSSYNSPLHF. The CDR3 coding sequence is TGTGCCAGCAGCTTAGCGTTTCGTAGCTCCTATAATTCACCCCTCCACTTT.

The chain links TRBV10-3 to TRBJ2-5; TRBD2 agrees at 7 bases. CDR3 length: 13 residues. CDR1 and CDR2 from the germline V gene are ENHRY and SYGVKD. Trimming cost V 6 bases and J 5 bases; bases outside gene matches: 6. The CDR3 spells CAISGLGSETQYF. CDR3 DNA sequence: TGTGCCATCAGCGGACTAGGCAGCGAGACCCAGTACTTC.

As DNA, the CDR3 is TGTGCCAGCAGCCCAATTACTAGCGGGGGGGCCAACAATGAGCAGTTCTTC. Translated, it gives CASSPITSGGANNEQFF. J is TRBJ2-1 and V is TRBV4-2, with 13 bases lining up with TRBD2. Losses at the gene ends were 4 bases for V and 5 bases for J; bases not matched to a gene: 8. Germline lookup yields CDR1 LGHNA and CDR2 YNFKEQ. CDR3 length: 17 amino acids.

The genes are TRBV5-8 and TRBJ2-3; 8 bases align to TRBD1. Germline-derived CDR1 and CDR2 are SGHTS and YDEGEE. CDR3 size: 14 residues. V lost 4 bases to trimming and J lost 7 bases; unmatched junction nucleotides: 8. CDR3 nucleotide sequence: TGTGCCAGCAGCCCACGGACAGGGAGGAATACGCAGTATTTT. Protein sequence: CASSPRTGRNTQYF.

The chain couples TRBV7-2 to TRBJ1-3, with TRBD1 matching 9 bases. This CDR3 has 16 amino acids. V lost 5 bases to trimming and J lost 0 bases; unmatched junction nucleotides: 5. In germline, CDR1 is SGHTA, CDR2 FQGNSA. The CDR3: CASSLGTGTSGNTIYF. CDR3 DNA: TGTGCCAGCAGCCTCGGGACAGGGACCTCTGGAAACACCATATATTTT.

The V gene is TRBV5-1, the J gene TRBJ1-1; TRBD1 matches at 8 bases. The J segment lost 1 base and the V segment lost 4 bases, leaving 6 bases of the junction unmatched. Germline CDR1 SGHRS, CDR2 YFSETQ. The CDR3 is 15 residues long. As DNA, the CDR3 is TGCGCCAGCAGCGTGACAGGGGATGAGAACACTGAAGCTTTCTTT. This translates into CASSVTGDENTEAFF.